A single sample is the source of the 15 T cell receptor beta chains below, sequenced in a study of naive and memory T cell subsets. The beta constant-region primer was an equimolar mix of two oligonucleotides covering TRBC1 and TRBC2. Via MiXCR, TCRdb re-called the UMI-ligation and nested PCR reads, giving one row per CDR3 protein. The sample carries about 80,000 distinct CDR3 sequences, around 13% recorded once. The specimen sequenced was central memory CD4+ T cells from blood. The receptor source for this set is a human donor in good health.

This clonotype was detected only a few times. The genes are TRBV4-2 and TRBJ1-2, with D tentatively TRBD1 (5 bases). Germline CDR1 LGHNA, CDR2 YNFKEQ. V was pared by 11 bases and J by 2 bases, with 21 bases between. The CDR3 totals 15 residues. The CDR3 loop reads CAFTPGGTENYGYTF. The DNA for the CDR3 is TGTGCCTTCACCCCCGGGGGGACGGAAAACTATGGCTACACCTTC.

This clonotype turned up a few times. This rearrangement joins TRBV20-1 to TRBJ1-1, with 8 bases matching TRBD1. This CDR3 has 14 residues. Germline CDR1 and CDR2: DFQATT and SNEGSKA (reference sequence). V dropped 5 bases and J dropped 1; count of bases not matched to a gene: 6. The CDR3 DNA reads TGCAGTGCTGTCGGACAGGGTTGGAACACTGAAGCTTTCTTT. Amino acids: CSAVGQGWNTEAFF.

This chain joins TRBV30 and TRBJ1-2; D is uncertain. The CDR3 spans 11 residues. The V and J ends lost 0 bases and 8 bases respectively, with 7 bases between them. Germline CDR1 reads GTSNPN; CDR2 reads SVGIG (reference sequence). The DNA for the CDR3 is TGTGCCTGGAGTGTTTCAGGCGGCTACACCTTC. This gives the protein CAWSVSGGYTF.

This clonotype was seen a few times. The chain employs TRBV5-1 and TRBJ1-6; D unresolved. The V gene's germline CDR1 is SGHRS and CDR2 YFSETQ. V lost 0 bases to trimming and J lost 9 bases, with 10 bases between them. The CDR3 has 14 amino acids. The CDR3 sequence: CASSLENGVSPLHF. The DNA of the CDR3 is TGCGCCAGCAGCTTGGAGAACGGGGTTTCACCCCTCCACTTT.

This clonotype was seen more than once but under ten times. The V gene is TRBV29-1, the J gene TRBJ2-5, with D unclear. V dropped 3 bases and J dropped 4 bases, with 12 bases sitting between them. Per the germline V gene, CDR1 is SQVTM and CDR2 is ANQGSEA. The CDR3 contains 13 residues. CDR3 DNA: TGCAGCGTTGACACCCCGTCGGGAGAGACCCAGTACTTC. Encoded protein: CSVDTPSGETQYF.

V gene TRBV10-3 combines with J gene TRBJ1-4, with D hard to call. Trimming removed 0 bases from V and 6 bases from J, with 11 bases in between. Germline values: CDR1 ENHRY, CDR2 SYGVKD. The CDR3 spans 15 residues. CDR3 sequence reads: CAISESKVRDEKLFF. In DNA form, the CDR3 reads TGTGCCATCAGTGAGTCGAAGGTCCGGGATGAAAAACTGTTTTTT.

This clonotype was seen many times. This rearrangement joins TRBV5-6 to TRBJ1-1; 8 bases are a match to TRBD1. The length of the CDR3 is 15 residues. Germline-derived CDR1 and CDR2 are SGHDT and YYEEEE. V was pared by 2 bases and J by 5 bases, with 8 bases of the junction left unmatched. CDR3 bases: TGTGCCAGCAGCTTTCGAGGACAGGGTACAACTGAAGCTTTCTTT. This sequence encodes CASSFRGQGTTEAFF.

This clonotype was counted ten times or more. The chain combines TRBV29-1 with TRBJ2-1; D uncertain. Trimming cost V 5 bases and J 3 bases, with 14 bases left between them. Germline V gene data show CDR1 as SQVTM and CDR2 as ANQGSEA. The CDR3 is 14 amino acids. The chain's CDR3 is CSVSRPLNYNEQFF. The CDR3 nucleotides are TGCAGCGTTTCCCGACCGCTCAACTACAATGAGCAGTTCTTC.

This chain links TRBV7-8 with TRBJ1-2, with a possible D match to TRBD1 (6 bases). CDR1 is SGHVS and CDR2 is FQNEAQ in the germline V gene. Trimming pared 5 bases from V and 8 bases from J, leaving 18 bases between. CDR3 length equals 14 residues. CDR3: CASSIRQDREGYTF. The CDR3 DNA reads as TGTGCCAGCAGCATACGACAGGACCGGGAAGGCTACACCTTC. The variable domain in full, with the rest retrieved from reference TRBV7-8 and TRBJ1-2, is GAGVSQSPRYKVAKRGQDVALRCDPISGHVSLFWYQQALGQGPEFLTYFQNEAQLDKSGLPSDRFFAERPEGSVSTLKIQRTQQEDSAVYLCASSIRQDREGYTFGSGTRLTVV.

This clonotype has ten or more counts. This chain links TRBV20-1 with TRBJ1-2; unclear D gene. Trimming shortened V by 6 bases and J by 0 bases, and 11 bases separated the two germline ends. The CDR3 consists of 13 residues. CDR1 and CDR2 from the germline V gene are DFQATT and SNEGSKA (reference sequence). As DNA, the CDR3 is TGCAGTGCCCGGGCTGGGACTAACTATGGCTACACCTTC. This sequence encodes CSARAGTNYGYTF.

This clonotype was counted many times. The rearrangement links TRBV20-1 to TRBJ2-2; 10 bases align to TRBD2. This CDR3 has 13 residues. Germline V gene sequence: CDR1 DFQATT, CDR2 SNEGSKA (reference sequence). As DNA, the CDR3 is TGCGGGGGAAGAACTAGCGGGGCCGGGGAGCTGTTTTTT. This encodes CGGRTSGAGELFF.

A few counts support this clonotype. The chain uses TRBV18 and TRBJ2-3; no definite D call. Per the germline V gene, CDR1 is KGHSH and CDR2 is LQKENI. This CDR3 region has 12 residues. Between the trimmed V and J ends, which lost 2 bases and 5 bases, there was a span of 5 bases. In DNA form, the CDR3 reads TGTGCCAGCTCACCAGGTGAAGATACGCAGTATTTT. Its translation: CASSPGEDTQYF.

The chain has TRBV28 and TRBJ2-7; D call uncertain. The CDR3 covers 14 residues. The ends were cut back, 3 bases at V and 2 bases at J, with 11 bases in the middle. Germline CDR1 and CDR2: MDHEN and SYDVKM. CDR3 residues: CASSFGAVAYEQYF. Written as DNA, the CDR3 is TGTGCCAGCAGTTTTGGTGCTGTGGCCTACGAGCAGTACTTC.

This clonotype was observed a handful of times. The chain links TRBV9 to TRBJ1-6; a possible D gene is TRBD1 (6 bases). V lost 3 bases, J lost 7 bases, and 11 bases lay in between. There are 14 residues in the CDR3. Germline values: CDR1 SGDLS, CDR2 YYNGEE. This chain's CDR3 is CASSGGQGNSPLHF. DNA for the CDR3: TGTGCCAGCAGCGGGGGACAAGGGAATTCACCCCTCCACTTT.

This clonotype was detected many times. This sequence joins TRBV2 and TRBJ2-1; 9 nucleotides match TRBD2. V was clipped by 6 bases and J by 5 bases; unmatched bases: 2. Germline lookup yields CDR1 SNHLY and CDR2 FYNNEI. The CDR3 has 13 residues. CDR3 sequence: CASRAGGNNEQFF. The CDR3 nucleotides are TGTGCCAGCAGGGCGGGAGGGAACAATGAGCAGTTCTTC.